These T cell receptor beta chains were read from a single sample in a study of blood T cell repertoires in COVID-19. Sequencing was performed with immunoSEQ multiplex PCR; in TCRdb, only in-frame clones are kept and a portion is missing. Altogether about 35,000 clones are present, approximately 81% being singletons, with the ten largest covering 10%. Sequencing was carried out using peripheral blood. The receptor set was obtained from a man in his sixties in a cohort sampled during active COVID-19. Both conserved end residues are trimmed from each CDR3. Not all rows give a size; the values are once, few, many and, for expanded clones, a class.

cdr3_length clone_size j_call v_call cdr3_aa
11 NA TRBJ1-1 TRBV29-1 SGDRGGNTEAF
17 NA TRBJ2-6 TRBV7-2 ASSTSWGQGFSGANVLT
12 NA TRBJ2-7 TRBV30 AWKPRGSNYEQY
14 NA TRBJ1-2 TRBV5-1 ASSRAPGQGSGGYT
13 NA TRBJ2-1 TRBV20-1 SASPQTSVYNEQF
11 once TRBJ2-1 TRBV29-1 SAPKGGGNEQF
9 NA TRBJ1-3 TRBV10-3 AVSPGNTIY
14 once TRBJ1-2 TRBV9 ASSVGFSQGRGGYT
12 NA TRBJ2-3 TRBV11-3 ASSLGRGADTQY
13 NA TRBJ1-1 TRBV10-3 AISAGAAGNTEAF
12 NA TRBJ1-4 TRBV4-2 ASSTQGAGEKLF
11 NA TRBJ1-2 TRBV5-4 ASRTPADRGYT
11 NA TRBJ2-3 TRBV5-1 ASRAGDVDTQY
13 NA TRBJ1-1 TRBV7-9 ASSLVGAVNAEAF
14 NA TRBJ2-1 TRBV3-1/TRBV3-2 ASSQDGRAGDNEQF
14 NA TRBJ1-1 TRBV6-2/TRBV6-3 ASSYTDHRLNTEAF
12 NA TRBJ1-2 TRBV5-1 ASSLGDRNYGYT
10 once TRBJ2-3 TRBV11-2 ASSLSTDTQY
13 NA TRBJ1-5 TRBV28 ASSSGGSSNQPQH
14 once TRBJ1-6 TRBV28 ATRQGAMSYNSPLH
13 few TRBJ2-1 TRBV6-4 ASSGNGRSASEQF
9 NA TRBJ2-4 TRBV7-8 ASRDEDIQY
11 NA TRBJ1-2 TRBV19 AIGGDGLYGYT
12 NA TRBJ2-7 TRBV6-1 ASSEVGQKYEQY
12 NA TRBJ2-3 TRBV5-1 ASSVDSSADTQY
11 NA TRBJ2-5 TRBV19 ASSMAGGETQY
11 NA TRBJ2-7 TRBV7-8 ASSARGSYEQY
13 NA TRBJ1-4 TRBV9 ASSAEDRTNEKLF
14 NA TRBJ2-1 TRBV28 ASNPPTGLVPHEQF
12 NA TRBJ2-7 TRBV5-1 ASNLAGSSYEQY
12 NA TRBJ2-4 TRBV5-6 ASSLRHGKNIQY
11 NA TRBJ2-2 TRBV19 ASGTVVTGELF
9 NA TRBJ2-7 TRBV24-1 ATSDVYEQY
14 NA TRBJ2-3 TRBV7-9 ASSSTGTYSGDTQY
13 NA TRBJ1-1 TRBV4-1 ASSQEPGMNTEAF
11 NA TRBJ1-2 TRBV10-3 AISPGTNYGYT
13 NA TRBJ2-1 TRBV28 ASSLRQVPYNEQF
12 NA TRBJ2-1 TRBV9 ASSVETEYNEQF
13 few TRBJ1-6 TRBV18 ASAASQGVNSPLH
9 NA TRBJ2-1 TRBV25-1 ASSSGSEQF
17 NA TRBJ2-5 TRBV7-8 ASSLETSGGAGLIKTQY
12 NA TRBJ1-5 TRBV28 ASTREVGNQPQH
11 NA TRBJ2-7 TRBV4-1 ASSQGLAGEQY